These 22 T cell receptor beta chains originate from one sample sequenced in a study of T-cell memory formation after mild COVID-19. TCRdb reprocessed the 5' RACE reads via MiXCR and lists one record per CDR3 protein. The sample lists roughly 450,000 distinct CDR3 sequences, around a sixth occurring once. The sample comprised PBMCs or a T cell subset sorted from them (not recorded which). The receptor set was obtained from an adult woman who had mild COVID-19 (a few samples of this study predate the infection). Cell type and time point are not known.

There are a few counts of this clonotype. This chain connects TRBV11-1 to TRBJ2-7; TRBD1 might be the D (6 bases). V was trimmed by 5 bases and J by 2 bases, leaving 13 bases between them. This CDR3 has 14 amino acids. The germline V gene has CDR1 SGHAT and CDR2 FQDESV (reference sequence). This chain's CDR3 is CASSLGQPPYEQYF. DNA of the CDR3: TGTGCCAGCAGCCTCGGACAGCCACCCTACGAGCAGTACTTC.

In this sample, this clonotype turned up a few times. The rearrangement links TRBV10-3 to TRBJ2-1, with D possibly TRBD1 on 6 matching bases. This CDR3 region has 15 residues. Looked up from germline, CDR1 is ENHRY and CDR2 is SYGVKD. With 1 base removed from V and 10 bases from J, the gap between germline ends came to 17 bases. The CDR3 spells CAISEWGLGSGEQFF. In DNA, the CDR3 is TGTGCCATCAGTGAGTGGGGGCTTGGGTCAGGGGAGCAGTTCTTC.

The CDR3 DNA is TGTGCCAGCTCACCAAATATCGATGAAAAACTGTTTTTT. This sequence encodes CASSPNIDEKLFF. The V call is TRBV18, the J call TRBJ1-4; no definite D call. Germline-derived CDR1 and CDR2 are KGHSH and LQKENI. V was pared by 2 bases and J by 6 bases, with 7 bases between. CDR3 length: 13 residues.

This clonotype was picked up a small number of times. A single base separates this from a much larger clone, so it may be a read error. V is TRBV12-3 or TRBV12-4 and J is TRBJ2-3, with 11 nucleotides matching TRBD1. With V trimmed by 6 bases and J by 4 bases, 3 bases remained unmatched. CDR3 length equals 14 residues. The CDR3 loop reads CASSPDRGPDTQYF. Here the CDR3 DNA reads TGTGCCAGCAGCCCGGACAGGGGGCCAGATACGCAGTATTTT.

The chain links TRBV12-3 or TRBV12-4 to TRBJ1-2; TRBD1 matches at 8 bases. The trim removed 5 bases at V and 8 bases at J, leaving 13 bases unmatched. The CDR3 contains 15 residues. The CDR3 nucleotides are TGTGCCAGCAGTCCCCCAGGGCAGGGGGCAGGCGGCTACACCTTC. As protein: CASSPPGQGAGGYTF.

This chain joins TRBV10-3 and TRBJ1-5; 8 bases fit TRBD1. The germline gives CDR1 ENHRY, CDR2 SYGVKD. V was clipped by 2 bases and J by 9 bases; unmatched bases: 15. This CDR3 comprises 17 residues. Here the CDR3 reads CAISEVDRGKGGGPQHF. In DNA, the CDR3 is TGTGCCATCAGTGAGGTCGACAGGGGCAAAGGCGGTGGGCCCCAGCATTTT.

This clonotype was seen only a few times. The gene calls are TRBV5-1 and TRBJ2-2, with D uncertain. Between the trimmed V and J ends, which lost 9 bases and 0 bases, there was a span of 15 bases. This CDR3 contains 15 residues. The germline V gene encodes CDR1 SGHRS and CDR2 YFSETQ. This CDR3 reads CATSPTIANTGELFF. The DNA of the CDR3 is TGCGCCACCTCTCCGACGATCGCGAACACCGGGGAGCTGTTTTTT.

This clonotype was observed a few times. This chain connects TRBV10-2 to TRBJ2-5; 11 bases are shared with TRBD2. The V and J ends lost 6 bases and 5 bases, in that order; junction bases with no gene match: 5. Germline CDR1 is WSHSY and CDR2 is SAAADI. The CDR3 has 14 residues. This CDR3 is CASRLAGAIETQYF. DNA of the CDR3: TGCGCCAGCAGACTAGCGGGAGCTATTGAGACCCAGTACTTC.

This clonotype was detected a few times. CDR3 in amino acids: CASSALRGPGELFF. In nucleotides, the CDR3 is TGTGCCAGCAGCGCTCTCCGAGGCCCCGGGGAGCTGTTTTTT. The gene calls are TRBV9 and TRBJ2-2, with D hard to call. V was cut by 3 bases and J by 6 bases, with 12 bases left in between. The CDR3 length is 14 residues. The germline CDR1 and CDR2 sequences are SGDLS and YYNGEE. Looking up the rest from reference TRBV9 and TRBJ2-2 gives the full variable domain: DSGVTQTPKHLITATGQRVTLRCSPRSGDLSVYWYQQSLDQGLQFLIQYYNGEERAKGNILERFSAQQFPDLHSELNLSSLELGDSALYFCASSALRGPGELFFGEGSRLTVL.

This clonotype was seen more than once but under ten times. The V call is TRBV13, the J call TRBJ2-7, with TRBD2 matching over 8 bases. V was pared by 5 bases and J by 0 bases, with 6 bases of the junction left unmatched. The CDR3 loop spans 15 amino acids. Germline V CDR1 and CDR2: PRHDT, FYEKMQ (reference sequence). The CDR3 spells CASSPSTSDSYEQYF. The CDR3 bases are TGTGCCAGCAGCCCTTCGACTAGCGACTCCTACGAGCAGTACTTC.

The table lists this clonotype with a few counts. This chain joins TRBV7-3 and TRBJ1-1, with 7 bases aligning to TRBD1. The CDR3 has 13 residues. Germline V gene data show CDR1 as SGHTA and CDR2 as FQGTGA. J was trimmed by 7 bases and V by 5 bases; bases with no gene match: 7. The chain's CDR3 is CASSGQGGSEAFF. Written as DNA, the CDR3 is TGTGCCAGCAGCGGACAAGGGGGCAGTGAAGCTTTCTTT.

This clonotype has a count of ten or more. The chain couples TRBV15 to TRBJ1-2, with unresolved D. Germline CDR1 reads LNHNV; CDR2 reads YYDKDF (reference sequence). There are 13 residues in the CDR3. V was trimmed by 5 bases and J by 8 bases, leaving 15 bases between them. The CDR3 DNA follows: TGTGCCACCAGCTCGACCCCGCGGCTAGGCTACACCTTC. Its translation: CATSSTPRLGYTF.

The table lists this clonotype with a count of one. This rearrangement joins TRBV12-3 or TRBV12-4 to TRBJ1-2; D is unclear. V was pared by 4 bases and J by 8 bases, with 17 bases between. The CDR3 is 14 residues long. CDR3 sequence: CASSSAGGKWGYTF. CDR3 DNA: TGTGCCAGCAGTTCCGCGGGAGGGAAATGGGGCTACACCTTC.

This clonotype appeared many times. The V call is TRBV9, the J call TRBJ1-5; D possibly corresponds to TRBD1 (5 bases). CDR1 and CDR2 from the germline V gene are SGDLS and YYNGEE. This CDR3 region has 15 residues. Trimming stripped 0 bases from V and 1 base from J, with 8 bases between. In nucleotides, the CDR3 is TGTGCCAGCAGCGTAGGGGGGAGAAGCAATCAGCCCCAGCATTTT. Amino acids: CASSVGGRSNQPQHF.

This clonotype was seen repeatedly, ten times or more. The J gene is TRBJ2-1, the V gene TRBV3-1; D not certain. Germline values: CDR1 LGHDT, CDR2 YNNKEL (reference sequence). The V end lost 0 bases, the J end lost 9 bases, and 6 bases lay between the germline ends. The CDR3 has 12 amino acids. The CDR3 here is CASSQDRREQFF. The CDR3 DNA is TGTGCCAGCAGCCAAGATCGTCGTGAGCAGTTCTTC.

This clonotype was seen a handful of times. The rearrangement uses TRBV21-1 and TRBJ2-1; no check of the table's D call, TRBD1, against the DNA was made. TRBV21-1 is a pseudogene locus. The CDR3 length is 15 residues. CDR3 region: CASSNRGVRGNEQFF. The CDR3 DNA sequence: TGTGCCAGCAGCAACCGGGGAGTAAGGGGCAATGAGCAGTTCTTC.

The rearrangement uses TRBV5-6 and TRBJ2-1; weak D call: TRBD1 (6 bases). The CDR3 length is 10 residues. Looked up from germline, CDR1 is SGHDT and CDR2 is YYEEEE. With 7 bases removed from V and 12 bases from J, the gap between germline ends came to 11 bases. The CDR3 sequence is CASGDRTQFF. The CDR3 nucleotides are TGTGCCAGCGGAGACAGGACGCAGTTCTTC.

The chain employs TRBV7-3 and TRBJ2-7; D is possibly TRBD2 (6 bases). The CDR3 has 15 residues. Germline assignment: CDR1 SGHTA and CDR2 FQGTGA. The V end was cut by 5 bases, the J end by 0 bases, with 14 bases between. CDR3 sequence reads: CASSPGWRGSYEQYF. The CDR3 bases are TGTGCCAGCAGCCCCGGGTGGAGGGGCTCCTACGAGCAGTACTTC.

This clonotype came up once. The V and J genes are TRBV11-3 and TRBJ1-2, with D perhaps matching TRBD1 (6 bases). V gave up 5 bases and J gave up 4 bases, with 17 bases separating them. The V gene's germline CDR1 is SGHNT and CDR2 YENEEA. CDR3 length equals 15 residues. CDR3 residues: CASSPRGPRGYGYTF. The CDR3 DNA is TGTGCCAGCAGCCCACGCGGACCCAGGGGCTATGGCTACACCTTC.

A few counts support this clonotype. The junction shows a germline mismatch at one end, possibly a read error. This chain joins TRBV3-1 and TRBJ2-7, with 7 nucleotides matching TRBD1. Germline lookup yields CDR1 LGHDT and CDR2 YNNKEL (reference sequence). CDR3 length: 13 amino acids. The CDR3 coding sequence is TGTGCCAGCAGCCAGGGACAGTACTACGAGCTGTACTTC. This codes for CASSQGQYYELYF.

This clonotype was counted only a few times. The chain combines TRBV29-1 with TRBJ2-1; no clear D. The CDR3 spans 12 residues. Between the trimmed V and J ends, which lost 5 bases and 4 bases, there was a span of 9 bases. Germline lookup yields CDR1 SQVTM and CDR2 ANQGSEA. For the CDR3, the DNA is TGCAGCGTTTCTGAACCGTACAATGAGCAGTTCTTC. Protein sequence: CSVSEPYNEQFF.

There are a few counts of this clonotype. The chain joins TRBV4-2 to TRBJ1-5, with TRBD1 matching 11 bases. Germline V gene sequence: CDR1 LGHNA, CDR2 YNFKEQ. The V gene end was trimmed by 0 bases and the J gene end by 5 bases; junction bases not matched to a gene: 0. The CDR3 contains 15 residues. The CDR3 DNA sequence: TGTGCCAGCAGCCAAGAGGGACAGGGGGATCAGCCCCAGCATTTT. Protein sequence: CASSQEGQGDQPQHF.